The entry that follows covers one TCR beta chain sequence. This clone was detected only a few times. This receptor's antigen is unknown. Base qualities are missing; no much larger clone stands one base away. These data come from a study of cytomegalovirus exposure and HLA in healthy donors (dated by TCRdb to about 2017). Some background on the complete study: According to an earlier analysis of a few hundred of the donors, about 179 million T cells yielded roughly 100 million unique TCR beta sequences and about 300 Gb of sequence data. Roughly 290 gigabases of sequencing data and 91 million or so unique TCR sequences made up an early release that covered 500 to 650 HLA-typed donors. Among the approximately 430 genotyped donors, around 81% belonged to the genetic ancestry cluster associated with self-reported Caucasian donors. The study aimed to test whether signatures of past pathogen exposure could be identified by cataloging public T cell receptors. The study used immunosequencing to profile the T cell repertoires of around 600 subjects and linked those repertoires to cytomegalovirus serostatus. A separate validation cohort of over a hundred different subjects was used in addition to the 666-subject first cohort. High-throughput TCR immunosequencing, statistical association of individual TCRs with disease status, and machine learning were combined to predict cytomegalovirus infection status. A later analysis re-examined previously published TCR beta repertoires from about 670 donors and added high-resolution HLA genotyping to investigate patterns of TCR occurrence. The later analysis used no new phenotypic data to find candidate immune exposures, relying instead on TCR beta sequences and their occurrence across donors. An earlier analysis of fewer than 700 of the donors applied high-throughput TCR beta sequencing to assess whether each TCR beta V gene segment acted as functional or pseudogenic. Donor age, sex, ethnicity and CMV serostatus were collected together with the repertoire data. In a later genetic analysis, genome-wide SNP genotypes for about three fifths of the 666 donors were used, and that subset was treated as a discovery cohort. Every repertoire in the discovery cohort had been generated on one and the same sequencing platform. HLA typing covered class I and class II loci at four-digit resolution. Typing coverage differed by locus: A, B, C, DRB1 and DQB1 were typed in roughly 620-630 donors, DQA1 in 500 to 550, DPA1 in roughly 590, and DPB1 in 472. Several DR-DQ haplotypes were handled as single units for association and clustering because linkage in the cohort was strong. On average, around 240,000 unique TCR beta nucleotide sequences were sequenced per donor among some 420 genotyped donors of the cohort, with roughly 19% of those sequences being non-productive. Beyond this particular receptor, the publication reports: Broadly in line with IMGT annotations, most TCR beta V segments showed up in productive rearrangements about 90% or about 30% of the time in an earlier analysis of about 500 of the donors. Because counts were too low, approximately 15 rarely observed V segments, including chromosome 9 orphons, were excluded from the earlier analysis of around 640 of the donors. Presence/absence analyses assumed roughly uniform sequencing depth across donors, an assumption that may not hold. The cohort was sequenced for TCR beta chains only, and without alpha or paired-chain data the features that could be detected were limited. At a false discovery rate of 0.05, a later analysis linked fewer than 20,000 TCR beta sequences to specific HLA alleles. Across donors, most TCR sequences were observed very rarely, whereas some public TCRs were present in many individuals. Because HLA typing was missing for some donors at each locus, association tests included only the typed subset. The authors suggested that the approach could potentially be extended to other disease states and immunological phenotypes. A few of the identified cytomegalovirus-associated TCR beta chains were confirmed in vitro to be specific for cytomegalovirus antigens. Correlated functional status among segregating V segments might be attributable to linkage disequilibrium, but an unknown experimental factor could not be ruled out. V-gene and J-gene trimming of TCR beta chains was associated with a missense DCLRE1C variant in a later genetic analysis, and the association was replicated in an independent cohort. Several of the top co-occurrence clusters appeared to be linked to parvovirus B19, influenza, CMV and Epstein-Barr virus, according to a later analysis. Most CMV-associated TCR beta chains appeared to be HLA-restricted in a later analysis, and the HLA associations seemed to be driven largely by CMV exposure. In a later analysis, TCR association rates were found to vary across HLA loci, with the most associated TCRs seen for DRB1 alleles and the fewest for HLA-C alleles. Some IMGT-functional V segments, including TRBV6-2 and TRBV6-3, could not be distinguished by the 87-base-pair reads and were therefore excluded. Immune exposure information for the cohort was limited to CMV serostatus. The sequencing pipeline was judged likely to have produced a cluster of highly shared sequence variants as a technical artifact. According to a later genetic analysis, donors in an Asian-associated ancestry cluster had fewer N-insertions in productive TCRs than the roughly 700-donor mean. The study listed 164 TCR beta chains as associated with cytomegalovirus. Assigning TCR associations to individual alleles was difficult when HLA alleles, especially DR and DQ, strongly co-occurred. The classifier was reported to diagnose cytomegalovirus status with high specificity and sensitivity in both the original cohort and the validation cohort. In a later analysis, HLA-associated TCR beta chains showed more clonal expansion and lower generation probabilities than non-associated chains that were equally common. A further reported finding was that TCR beta sequences accurately predicted the HLA-A and HLA-B alleles for most subjects in the first cohort.

The cohort comprised hundreds of healthy bone marrow donors. At the time of sampling, all cohort members were nominally healthy, though unrecorded immune exposures were likely present. The donor was CMV seronegative and belonged to the group of approximately 320 seronegative cohort members. A peripheral blood sample was provided by each donor, and peripheral blood mononuclear cells were used for TCR beta sequencing. Genomic DNA extraction from the blood cell samples was performed with the Qiagen DNeasy Blood Extraction Kit. The protocol used for the library was the immunoSEQ multiplex PCR assay. For the multiplex PCR, a mixture combining 60 forward primers for TCR Vbeta segments and 13 reverse primers for TCR Jbeta segments was used. Amplification of the CDR3 region of rearranged TCR beta genes was performed with a multiplex PCR assay on genomic DNA. Amplified TCR beta libraries were sequenced as 87-base-pair reads on the Illumina HiSeq System. From the authors' description of their analysis: A later analysis tallied roughly 78 million unique TCR beta chains across the 666 repertoires, and 10 million to 11 million of those chains were shared by two or more donors. To remove PCR and sequencing errors, raw reads were error-corrected and collapsed into unique sequences using a nearest-neighbor algorithm that merged closely related sequences. To assign V, D and J gene segments, CDR3 sequences were aligned to IMGT reference sequences. Each retained sequence needed at least a six-nucleotide match to both a V gene segment and a J gene segment. A rearrangement counted as productive if the CDR3 had no stop codons and remained in frame with V and J, and every other rearrangement counted as non-productive. Following IMGT convention, CDR3 was defined as the stretch from the second conserved V-encoded cysteine to the conserved J-encoded phenylalanine. In an earlier analysis of more than 550 of the donors, sequences lacking an unambiguous match to a single V gene segment were excluded. In an earlier analysis of approximately 500 of the donors, a V segment was called functional when productive rearrangements were above 56.7%, and segregating when the standard deviation between donors exceeded 5%. A statistical classification framework was built for diagnosing cytomegalovirus status from the catalog of TCR beta chain sequences. V and J gene assignment, in a later analysis, came from comparing TCR nucleotide sequences with IMGT/GENE-DB human TR gene sequences. In a later analysis, CDR3 sequences and most-parsimonious VDJ recombination scenarios were assigned using the TCRdist pipeline. In a later analysis, every TCR beta chain was defined by the combination of its CDR3 amino acid sequence and its V-gene family, and reads without a unique V-gene family were dropped. A later analysis removed several hundred highly shared, low-generation-probability nucleotide sequences to deal with suspected cross-contamination and a sequencing artifact. For each public chain, a later analysis derived a clonal expansion index from normalized ranks of inferred template counts within each repertoire. Generation probabilities in a later analysis came from a VDJ recombination model fitted to out-of-frame rearrangements, and those results were checked against IGoR. A later analysis scored TCR-TCR, TCR-HLA and TCR-CMV co-occurrence with hypergeometric tests, applying a repertoire-size bias correction to TCR pairs. To estimate false discovery rates, a later analysis permuted the HLA or CMV assignments 20 times. A later analysis grouped co-occurring TCRs with DBSCAN, adding TCRdist sequence similarity when clustering within HLA-allele-positive subsets. Repertoires with fewer than 30,000 or more than 120,000 public chains, plus five repertoires with anomalous nucleotide sharing, were excluded from co-occurrence clustering. As stored in TCRdb, this immuneACCESS dataset retains in-frame rearrangements with V and J assigned. A fraction of the clones does not appear; measured against another copy, unresolved V genes explain less than half of the discrepancy, and the remainder lacks a known reason. That table gives V, J and clone size, and the DNA gave D and trimming. The sample table holds about 180,000 clones, of which around 80% were seen once. Under 0.9% of the sample is in the top ten clones.

The germline V gene (reference sequence) gives CDR1 as SGHNT and CDR2 as YYREEE. The V end gives up 4 bases and the J end 5 bases, leaving 5 bases in the junction not matched to a gene. Reading from cysteine to phenylalanine, the CDR3 counts 13 amino acids. Kept here is only the CDR3 DNA, which spans 39 bases and is read in frame from base 1. The clonotype comes from a woman aged 40-49 years in good health and CMV-seronegative. The sequencing sample was made of PBMCs. The chain employs TRBV5-4 and TRBJ2-7; 8 bases in the middle match TRBD1. CDR3 loop: CASSQPDRDEQYF. The sequence in DNA is TGTGCCAGCAGCCAACCGGACAGGGACGAGCAGTACTTC.